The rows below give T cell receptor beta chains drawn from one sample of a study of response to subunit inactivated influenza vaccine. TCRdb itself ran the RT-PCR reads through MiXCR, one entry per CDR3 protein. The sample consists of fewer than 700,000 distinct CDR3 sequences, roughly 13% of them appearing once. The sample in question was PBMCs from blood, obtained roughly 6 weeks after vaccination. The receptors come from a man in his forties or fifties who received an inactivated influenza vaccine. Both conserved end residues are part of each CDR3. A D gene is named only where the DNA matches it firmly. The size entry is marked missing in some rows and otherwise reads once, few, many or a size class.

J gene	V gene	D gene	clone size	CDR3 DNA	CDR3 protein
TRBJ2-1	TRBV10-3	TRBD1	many	TGTGCCATCAGTGATCCCCGCGACAGGGGGGGAAATGAGCAGTTCTTC	CAISDPRDRGGNEQFF
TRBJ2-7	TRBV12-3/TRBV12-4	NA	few	TGTGCCAGCAGCGGAACCCCCTACGAGCAGTACTTC	CASSGTPYEQYF
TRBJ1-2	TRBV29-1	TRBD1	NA	TGCAGCGTTGAGGGGACAGCCTTCGGCTACACCTTC	CSVEGTAFGYTF
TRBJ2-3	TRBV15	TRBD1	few	TGTGCCACCAGCACAGCCGGGACAGGGGTTCGTACGCAGTATTTT	CATSTAGTGVRTQYF
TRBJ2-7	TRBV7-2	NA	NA	TGTGCCAGCAGCTTAGTTTCCTCTCTGTACGAGCAGTACTTC	CASSLVSSLYEQYF
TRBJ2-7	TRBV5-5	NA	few	TGTGCCAGCAGCCGTGCCGCGTTTGAGCAGTACTTC	CASSRAAFEQYF
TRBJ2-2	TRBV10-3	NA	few	TGTGCCATCAGCCCTACCGATACCGGGGAGCTGTTTTTT	CAISPTDTGELFF
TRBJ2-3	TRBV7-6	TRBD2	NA	TGTGCCAGCAGCTTAGGCGGGAGGGTGGTCACAGATACGCAGTGTTTT	CASSLGGRVVTDTQCF
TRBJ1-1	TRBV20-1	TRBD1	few	TGCAGTGCGCGGGAGGGGGCGAACACTGAAGCTTTCTTT	CSAREGANTEAFF
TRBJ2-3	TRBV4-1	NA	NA	TGCGCCAGCAGCCAAGATTGGGGGGCGGGAGATACGCAGTATTTT	CASSQDWGAGDTQYF
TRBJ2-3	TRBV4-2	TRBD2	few	TGTGCCAGCAGCCAAGTGGGGCGGGAGGGCCAGCGGTATTTT	CASSQVGREGQRYF
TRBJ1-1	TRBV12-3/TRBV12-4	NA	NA	TGTGCCAGCAGTTTACTCGGTTCCTCCACTGAAGCTTTCTTT	CASSLLGSSTEAFF
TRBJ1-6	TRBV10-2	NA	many	TGCGCCAGCAGCGAGGGTTTACTAAATTCACCCCTCCACTTT	CASSEGLLNSPLHF
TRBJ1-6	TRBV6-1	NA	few	TGTGCCAGCAGGCCACCAGGGGACGGGTCAAGATCACCCCTCCACTTT	CASRPPGDGSRSPLHF
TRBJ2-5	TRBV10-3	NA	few	TGTGCCATCAGTGAAAGAAGGGGGGGGCCCCAAGAGACCCAGTACTTC	CAISERRGGPQETQYF
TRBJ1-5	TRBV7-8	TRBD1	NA	TGTGCCAGCAGAAAGGGGGACAGGGACAATCAGCCCCAGCATTTT	CASRKGDRDNQPQHF
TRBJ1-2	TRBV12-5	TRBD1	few	TGTGCTAGTGGTATCGGGGCGGGACAGGGGGCCTACACCTTC	CASGIGAGQGAYTF
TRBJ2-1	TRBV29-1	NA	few	TGCAGCGTTGAAGGGGAGGGGGGACTTACCGCGGGCAATGAGCAGTTCTTC	CSVEGEGGLTAGNEQFF
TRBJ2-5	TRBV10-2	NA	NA	TGCGCCAGCAGAGAGACAGGTGTGCAGACCCAGTACTTC	CASRETGVQTQYF
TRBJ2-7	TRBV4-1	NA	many	TGCGCCAGCAGCCAAGAGAAGGGAGGCTACGAGCAGTACTTC	CASSQEKGGYEQYF
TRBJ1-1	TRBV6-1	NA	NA	TGTGCCAGCAGAGCCACCGGGGAGAACACTGAAGCTTTCTTT	CASRATGENTEAFF
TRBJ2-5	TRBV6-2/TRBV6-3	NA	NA	TGTGCCAGCAGACCCCTAGCGACTCAAGAGACCCAGTACTTC	CASRPLATQETQYF
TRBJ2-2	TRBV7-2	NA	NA	TGTGCCAGCAGCTCCTACCCGGGCGGGGAGCTGTTTTTT	CASSSYPGGELFF
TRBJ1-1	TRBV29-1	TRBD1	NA	TGCAGCGTTGAAGAGGGGGACAGGAAGAACACTGAAGCTTTCTTT	CSVEEGDRKNTEAFF
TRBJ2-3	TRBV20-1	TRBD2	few	TGCAGTGCCCTTGGACTAGCGGGGGGGCGGGTTACAGATACGCAGTATTTT	CSALGLAGGRVTDTQYF
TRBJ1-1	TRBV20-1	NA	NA	TGCAGTGCCGTTCGGGTCTCTGAAGCTTTCTTT	CSAVRVSEAFF
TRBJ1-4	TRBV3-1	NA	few	TGTGCCAGCAGCCCCCCTTACAGGAACGAGGGAAAACTGTTTTTT	CASSPPYRNEGKLFF
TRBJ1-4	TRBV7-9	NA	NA	TGTGCCAGCAGCGAAAATCTCGGAAATGAAAAACTGTTTTTT	CASSENLGNEKLFF
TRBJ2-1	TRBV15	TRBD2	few	TGTGCCACCAGCAGATCGGGACGGGGGGCCTACAATGAGCAGTTCTTC	CATSRSGRGAYNEQFF
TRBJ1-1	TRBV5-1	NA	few	TGCGCCAGCACCGACCAGGAGAACACTGAAGCTTTCTTT	CASTDQENTEAFF
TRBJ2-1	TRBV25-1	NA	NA	TGTGCCAGCAGTGAATATACCGTAGGGGGGAATGAGCAGTTCTTC	CASSEYTVGGNEQFF
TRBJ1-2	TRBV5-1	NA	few	TGCGCCAGCAGCTCCCCGGCGAGCTATGGCTACACCTTC	CASSSPASYGYTF
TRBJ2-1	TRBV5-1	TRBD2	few	TGCGCCAGCAGCGCTAGCGGGAGATCCTTCGATGAGCAGTTCTTC	CASSASGRSFDEQFF
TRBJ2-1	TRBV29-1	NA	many	TGCAGCGTCGATCCGGGGGTGGAGAATGAGCAGTTCTTC	CSVDPGVENEQFF
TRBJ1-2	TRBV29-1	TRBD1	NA	TGCAGCGACCGGACAGGGGCCTATGGCTACACCTTC	CSDRTGAYGYTF
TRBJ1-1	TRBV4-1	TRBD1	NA	TGCGCCAGCAGCCAAGATCCTACTCGAGACAGGGGGCTGAGGACTGAAGCTTTCTTT	CASSQDPTRDRGLRTEAFF
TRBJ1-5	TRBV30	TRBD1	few	TGTGCCTGGAGCCCTTCCATGACAGGGGAAAAGGCCTATAGCAATCAGCCCCAGCATTTT	CAWSPSMTGEKAYSNQPQHF
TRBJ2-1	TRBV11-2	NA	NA	TGTGCCAGCAGCTACCAAAGGTGGGGGCAATACAATGAGCAGTTCTTC	CASSYQRWGQYNEQFF
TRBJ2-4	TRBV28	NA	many	TGTGCCAGCAGAACAGGGTTTGGAAGAAACATTCAGTACTTC	CASRTGFGRNIQYF
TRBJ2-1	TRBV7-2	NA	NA	TGTGCCAGCAGCTTAGTCGGGAGAGATAATGAGCAGTTCTTC	CASSLVGRDNEQFF
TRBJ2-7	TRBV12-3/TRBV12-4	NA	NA	TGTGCCAGCAGTTCTCATCCGCGGGGCGCAGAGCAGTACTTC	CASSSHPRGAEQYF
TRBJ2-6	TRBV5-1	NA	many	TGCGCCAGCAGCTTCGGGGTTTATGGGGCCAACGTCCTGACTTTC	CASSFGVYGANVLTF
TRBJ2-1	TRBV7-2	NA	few	TGTGCCAGCAGCTTACATAGGGGTGAGCAGTTCTTC	CASSLHRGEQFF
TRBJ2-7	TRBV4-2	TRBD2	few	TGTGCCAGCAGCCAAGAAACTAGCGGGAGACCTTACGAGCAGTACTTC	CASSQETSGRPYEQYF
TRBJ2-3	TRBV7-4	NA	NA	TGTGCCAGCAGCCTCCCCGTGCGGGCAGATACGCAGTATTTT	CASSLPVRADTQYF
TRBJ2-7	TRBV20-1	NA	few	TGCAGTGTTCGTCTGGGGTTCTACGAGCAGTACTTC	CSVRLGFYEQYF
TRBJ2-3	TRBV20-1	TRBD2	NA	TGCAGTGCGATGCGGACTAGCGGGAGGGCCTTACCAGATACGCAGTATTTT	CSAMRTSGRALPDTQYF
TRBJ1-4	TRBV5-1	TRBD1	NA	TGCGCCAGCAGCCCTGAGACAGGGCGGTCCGAAAAACTGTTTTTT	CASSPETGRSEKLFF
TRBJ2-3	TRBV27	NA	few	TGTGCCAGCAGACAGGCTAGCACAGATACGCAGTATTTT	CASRQASTDTQYF
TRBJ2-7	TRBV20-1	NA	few	TGCAGTGCTAGTAAGTGGGACCGCGACGAGCAGTACTTC	CSASKWDRDEQYF
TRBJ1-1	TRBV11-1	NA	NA	TGTGCCAGCAGCTTAGCGGGGTGGTTCTCAGGAGTTGACACTGAAGCTTTCTTT	CASSLAGWFSGVDTEAFF
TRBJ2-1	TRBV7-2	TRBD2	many	TGTGCCAGCAGCTTAGTTAGCGGGGGGGCCTACAATGAGCAGTTCTTC	CASSLVSGGAYNEQFF
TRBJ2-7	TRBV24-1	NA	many	TGTGCCACCAGTGATGGGAGCACTCTACAGTACTTC	CATSDGSTLQYF